Listed below are T cell receptor beta chains from one sample, sequenced in a study of neurological immune-mediated disorders. TCRdb itself ran the 5' RACE reads through MiXCR, one entry per CDR3 protein. This table holds around 53,000 distinct CDR3 sequences, 4.2% found once. The sample comprised PBMCs. These receptors were collected from a man aged 50-59 years with multiple sclerosis. CDR3s include the opening cysteine and the closing phenylalanine or tryptophan. The D gene is left open where the match is weak. A row's size may be missing; if present it is once, few, many or a size class.

cdr3_length: 15
clone_size: many
j_call: TRBJ2-1
v_call: TRBV11-2
d_call: NA
cdr3_nt: TGTGCCAGCAGCTTCCAGGACAACTCCTACAATGAGCAGTTCTTC
cdr3_aa: CASSFQDNSYNEQFF

cdr3_length: 17
clone_size: many
j_call: TRBJ2-5
v_call: TRBV7-9
d_call: NA
cdr3_nt: TGTGCCAGCAGCCAAGCTACCTCGAGGGCTACCAAAGAGACCCAGTACTTC
cdr3_aa: CASSQATSRATKETQYF

cdr3_length: 14
clone_size: NA
j_call: TRBJ2-2
v_call: TRBV7-6
d_call: NA
cdr3_nt: TGTGCCAGCAGCTTAGGGCACCCGGTCGGGGAGCTGTTTTTT
cdr3_aa: CASSLGHPVGELFF

cdr3_length: 19
clone_size: NA
j_call: TRBJ2-6
v_call: TRBV5-5
d_call: NA
cdr3_nt: TGTGCCAGCAGCTCTAGCGTGGGTCAAATCCGCTCTGGGGCCAACGTCCTGACTTTC
cdr3_aa: CASSSSVGQIRSGANVLTF

cdr3_length: 14
clone_size: many
j_call: TRBJ2-1
v_call: TRBV20-1
d_call: NA
cdr3_nt: TGCAGTGCTAGACTGTCCGCAGGTTGGAATGAGCAGTTCTTC
cdr3_aa: CSARLSAGWNEQFF

cdr3_length: 15
clone_size: many
j_call: TRBJ2-7
v_call: TRBV29-1
d_call: NA
cdr3_nt: TGCAGCGTTCAATGGGGGGCCAGCCAAGGACGCGAGCAGTACTTC
cdr3_aa: CSVQWGASQGREQYF

cdr3_length: 14
clone_size: NA
j_call: TRBJ2-3
v_call: TRBV4-1
d_call: TRBD1
cdr3_nt: TGCGCCAGCAGGTCAGGGGGAATCACAGATACGCAGTATTTT
cdr3_aa: CASRSGGITDTQYF

cdr3_length: 14
clone_size: few
j_call: TRBJ2-5
v_call: TRBV7-9
d_call: NA
cdr3_nt: TGTGCCAGCAGTTTTCCCCCGCCCCAAGAGACCCAGTACTTC
cdr3_aa: CASSFPPPQETQYF

cdr3_length: 14
clone_size: many
j_call: TRBJ1-5
v_call: TRBV18
d_call: NA
cdr3_nt: TGTGCCAGCTCAGCTGGGGCGGTGGGTCAGCCCCAGCATTTT
cdr3_aa: CASSAGAVGQPQHF

cdr3_length: 14
clone_size: many
j_call: TRBJ2-3
v_call: TRBV28
d_call: NA
cdr3_nt: TGTGCCAGCAGTTTGTCGAGCCACACAGATACGCAGTATTTT
cdr3_aa: CASSLSSHTDTQYF

cdr3_length: 11
clone_size: many
j_call: TRBJ2-1
v_call: TRBV14
d_call: NA
cdr3_nt: TGTGCCAGCAGCCAATGGATTGAGCAGTTCTTC
cdr3_aa: CASSQWIEQFF

cdr3_length: 17
clone_size: many
j_call: TRBJ1-6
v_call: TRBV20-1
d_call: TRBD1
cdr3_nt: TGCAGTGCTAGAGTCCAAACCCCACAGGGGTTCAATTCACCCCTCCACTTT
cdr3_aa: CSARVQTPQGFNSPLHF

cdr3_length: 13
clone_size: many
j_call: TRBJ1-2
v_call: TRBV5-1
d_call: TRBD1
cdr3_nt: TGCGCCAGCAGCGTAACAGGGGACTATGGCTACACCTTC
cdr3_aa: CASSVTGDYGYTF

cdr3_length: 15
clone_size: many
j_call: TRBJ1-4
v_call: TRBV5-1
d_call: NA
cdr3_nt: TGCGCCAGCAGCTATGCCGGGACAACAGATGAAAAACTGTTTTTT
cdr3_aa: CASSYAGTTDEKLFF

cdr3_length: 14
clone_size: many
j_call: TRBJ1-5
v_call: TRBV5-1
d_call: NA
cdr3_nt: TGCGCCAGCAGCTTTGGCGAACAGGGACAGCCCCAGCATTTT
cdr3_aa: CASSFGEQGQPQHF

cdr3_length: 13
clone_size: NA
j_call: TRBJ2-1
v_call: TRBV15
d_call: NA
cdr3_nt: TGTGCCACCGCGAGACAGCCGTACAATGAGCAGTTCTTC
cdr3_aa: CATARQPYNEQFF

cdr3_length: 15
clone_size: many
j_call: TRBJ2-3
v_call: TRBV28
d_call: TRBD2
cdr3_nt: TGTGCCAGCAGCATAAACACGGGAGGCCCAGATACGCAGTATTTT
cdr3_aa: CASSINTGGPDTQYF

cdr3_length: 15
clone_size: NA
j_call: TRBJ2-1
v_call: TRBV18
d_call: NA
cdr3_nt: TGTGCCAGCTCACGATATCTAGCATCCTACAATGAGCAGTTCTTC
cdr3_aa: CASSRYLASYNEQFF